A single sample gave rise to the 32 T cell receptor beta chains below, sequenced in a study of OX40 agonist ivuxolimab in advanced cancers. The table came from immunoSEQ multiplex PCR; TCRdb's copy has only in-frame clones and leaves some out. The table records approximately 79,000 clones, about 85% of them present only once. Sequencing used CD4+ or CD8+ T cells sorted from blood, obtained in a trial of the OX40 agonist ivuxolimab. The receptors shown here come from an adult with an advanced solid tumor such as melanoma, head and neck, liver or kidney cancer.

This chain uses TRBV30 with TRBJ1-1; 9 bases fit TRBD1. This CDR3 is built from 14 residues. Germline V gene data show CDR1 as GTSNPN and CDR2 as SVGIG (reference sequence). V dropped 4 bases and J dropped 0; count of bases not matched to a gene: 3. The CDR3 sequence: CAWTRTGVNTEAFF. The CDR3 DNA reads TGTGCCTGGACTCGGACAGGGGTGAACACTGAAGCTTTCTTT.

CDR3 sequence (DNA): TGCAGCGTTCCCGGGACTGAAGCTTTCTTT. Translating it yields CSVPGTEAFF. This chain connects TRBV29-1 to TRBJ1-1; D gene ambiguous. Germline assignment: CDR1 SQVTM and CDR2 ANQGSEA. The CDR3 consists of 10 residues. The V gene lost 5 bases and the J gene lost 5 bases, with 6 bases spanning the gap.

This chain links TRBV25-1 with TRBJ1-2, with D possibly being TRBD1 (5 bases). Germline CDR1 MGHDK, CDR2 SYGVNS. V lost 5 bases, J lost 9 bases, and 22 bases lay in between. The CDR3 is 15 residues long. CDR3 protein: CASSNSPGALGSYTF. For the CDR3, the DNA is TGTGCCAGCAGTAACTCACCCGGGGCCCTGGGTAGCTACACCTTC.

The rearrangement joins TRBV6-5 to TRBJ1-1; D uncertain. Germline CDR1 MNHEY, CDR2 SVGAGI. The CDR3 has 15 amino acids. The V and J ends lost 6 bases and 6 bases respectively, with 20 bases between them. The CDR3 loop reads CASRRGSTTSAEAFF. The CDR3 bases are TGTGCCAGCAGGCGTGGATCGACGACGAGCGCTGAAGCTTTCTTT.

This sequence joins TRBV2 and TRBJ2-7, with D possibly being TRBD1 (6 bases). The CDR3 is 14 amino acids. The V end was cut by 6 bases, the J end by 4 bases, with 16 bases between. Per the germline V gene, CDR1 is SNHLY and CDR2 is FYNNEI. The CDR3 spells CASRDTGSKYEQYF. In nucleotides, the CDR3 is TGTGCCAGCAGGGACACAGGGAGCAAATACGAGCAGTACTTC.

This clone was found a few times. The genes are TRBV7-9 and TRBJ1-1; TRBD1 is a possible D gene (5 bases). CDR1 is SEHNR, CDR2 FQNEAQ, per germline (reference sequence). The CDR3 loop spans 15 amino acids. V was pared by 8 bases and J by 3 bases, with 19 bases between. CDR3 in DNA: TGTGCCAGCCAAGCCACCCAGGGCGGGGACACTGAAGCTTTCTTT. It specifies CASQATQGGDTEAFF. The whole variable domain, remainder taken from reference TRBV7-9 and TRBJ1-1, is DTGVSQNPRHKITKRGQNVTFRCDPISEHNRLYWYRQTLGQGPEFLTYFQNEAQLEKSRLLSDRFSAERPKGSFSTLEIQRTEQGDSAMYLCASQATQGGDTEAFFGQGTRLTVV.

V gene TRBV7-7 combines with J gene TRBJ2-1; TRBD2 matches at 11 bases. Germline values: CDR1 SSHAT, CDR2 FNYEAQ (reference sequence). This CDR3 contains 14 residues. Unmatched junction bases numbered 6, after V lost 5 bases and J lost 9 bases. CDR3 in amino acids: CASSPTSGGGEQFF. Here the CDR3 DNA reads TGTGCCAGCAGCCCTACTAGCGGGGGAGGTGAGCAGTTCTTC.

The CDR3 loop is CASSKVNTEAFF. The CDR3 nucleotides are TGTGCCAGCAGCAAAGTGAACACTGAAGCTTTCTTT. The chain carries TRBV2 and TRBJ1-1; D is unclear. This CDR3 has 12 amino acids. Germline lookup yields CDR1 SNHLY and CDR2 FYNNEI. The V end was cut by 6 bases, the J end by 0 bases, with 5 bases between.

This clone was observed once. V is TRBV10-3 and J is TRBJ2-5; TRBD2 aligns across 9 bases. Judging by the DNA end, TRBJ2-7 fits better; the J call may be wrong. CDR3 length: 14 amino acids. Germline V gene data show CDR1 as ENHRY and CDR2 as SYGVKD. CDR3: CAISGVAGVGEQYF. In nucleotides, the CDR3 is TGTGCCATCAGTGGGGTAGCGGGAGTGGGCGAGCAGTACTTC.

The CDR3 here is CASSQERQETQYF. For the CDR3, the DNA is TGCGCCAGCAGCCAAGAAAGGCAAGAGACCCAGTACTTC. The chain carries TRBV4-1 and TRBJ2-5; D is undetermined. V dropped 0 bases and J dropped 2 bases, with 4 bases sitting between them. Germline V gene lookup returns CDR1 MGHRA and CDR2 YSYEKL. This CDR3 is 13 amino acids long.

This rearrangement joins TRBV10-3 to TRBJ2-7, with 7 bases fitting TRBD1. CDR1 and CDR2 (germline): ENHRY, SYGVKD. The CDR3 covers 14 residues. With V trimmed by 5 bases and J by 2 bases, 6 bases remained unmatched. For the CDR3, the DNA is TGTGCCATCAGTCCCCGGGACAGAGCCTACGAGCAGTACTTC. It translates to CAISPRDRAYEQYF.

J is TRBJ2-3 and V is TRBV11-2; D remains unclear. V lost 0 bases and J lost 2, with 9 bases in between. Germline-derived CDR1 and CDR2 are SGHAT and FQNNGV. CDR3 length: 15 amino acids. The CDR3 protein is CASSLDRSPTDTQYF. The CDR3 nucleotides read TGTGCCAGCAGCTTAGATAGAAGCCCCACAGATACGCAGTATTTT.

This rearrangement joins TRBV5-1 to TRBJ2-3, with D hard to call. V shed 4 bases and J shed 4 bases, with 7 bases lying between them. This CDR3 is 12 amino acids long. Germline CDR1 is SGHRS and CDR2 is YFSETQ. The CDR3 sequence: CASSLEADTQYF. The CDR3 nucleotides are TGCGCCAGCAGCCTCGAGGCAGATACGCAGTATTTT.

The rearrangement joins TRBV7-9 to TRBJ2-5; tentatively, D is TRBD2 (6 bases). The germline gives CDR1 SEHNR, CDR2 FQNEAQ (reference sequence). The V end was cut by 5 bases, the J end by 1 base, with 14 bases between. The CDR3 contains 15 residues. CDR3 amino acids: CASSARLGSQETQYF. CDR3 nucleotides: TGTGCCAGCAGCGCCCGACTAGGAAGCCAAGAGACCCAGTACTTC.

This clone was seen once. The CDR3 sequence: CASSLAGASYNEQFF. The CDR3 DNA reads as TGTGCCAGCAGCTTAGCAGGAGCCTCCTACAATGAGCAGTTCTTC. J is TRBJ2-1 and V is TRBV7-3, with no clear D. There are 15 residues in the CDR3. V was clipped by 2 bases and J by 0 bases, with 8 bases between them. CDR1 and CDR2 from the germline V gene are SGHTA and FQGTGA.

DNA of the CDR3: TGTGCCAGCCGGACAGGGGGCGGCTATGGCTACACCTTC. Translated, it gives CASRTGGGYGYTF. The J gene is TRBJ1-2, the V gene TRBV19, with 11 bases aligning to TRBD1. The CDR3 runs to 13 residues. Trimming cost V 9 bases and J 4 bases; bases outside gene matches: 4. From germline, CDR1 is LNHDA and CDR2 SQIVND (reference sequence). Complete variable domain (other parts from reference TRBV19 and TRBJ1-2): DGGITQSPKYLFRKEGQNVTLSCEQNLNHDAMYWYRQDPGQGLRLIYYSQIVNDFQKGDIAEGYSVSREKKESFPLTVTSAQKNPTAFYLCASRTGGGYGYTFGSGTRLTVV.

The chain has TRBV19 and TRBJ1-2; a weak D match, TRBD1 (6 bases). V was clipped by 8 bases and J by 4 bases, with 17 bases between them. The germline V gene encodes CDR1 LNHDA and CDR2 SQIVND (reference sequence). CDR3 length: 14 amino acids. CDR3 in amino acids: CASSQDSTAYGYTF. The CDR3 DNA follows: TGTGCCAGTTCTCAGGACAGCACGGCCTATGGCTACACCTTC.

Here the CDR3 DNA reads TGTGCCTGGACGGGGTCCTCCTACGAGCAGTACTTC. It yields the protein CAWTGSSYEQYF. The V call is TRBV30, the J call TRBJ2-7, with TRBD2 as a possible D gene (5 bases). Germline assignment: CDR1 GTSNPN and CDR2 SVGIG (reference sequence). V shed 4 bases and J shed 0 bases, with 7 bases lying between them. The CDR3 spans 12 residues.

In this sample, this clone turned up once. In DNA, the CDR3 is TGCGCCAGCAGCTCACAGGGGGGAAACATTCAGTACTTC. Protein: CASSSQGGNIQYF. This chain links TRBV5-1 with TRBJ2-4; TRBD1 matches 8 bases. J was trimmed by 6 bases and V by 3 bases; bases with no gene match: 2. CDR1 and CDR2 from the germline V gene are SGHRS and YFSETQ. The CDR3 is made up of 13 amino acids.

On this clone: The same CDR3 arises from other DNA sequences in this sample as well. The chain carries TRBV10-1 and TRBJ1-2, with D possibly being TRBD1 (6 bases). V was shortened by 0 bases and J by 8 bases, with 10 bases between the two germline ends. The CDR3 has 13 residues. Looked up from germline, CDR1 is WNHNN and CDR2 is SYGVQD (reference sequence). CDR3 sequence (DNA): TGCGCCAGCAGTGAGTCTCAGGGGAACGGCTACACCTTC. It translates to CASSESQGNGYTF.

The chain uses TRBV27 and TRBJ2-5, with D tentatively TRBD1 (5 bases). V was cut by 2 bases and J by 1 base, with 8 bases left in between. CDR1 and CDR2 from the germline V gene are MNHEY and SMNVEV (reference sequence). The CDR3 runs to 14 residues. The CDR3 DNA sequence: TGTGCCAGCAGTTTAGGGGCCCTCCAAGAGACCCAGTACTTC. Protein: CASSLGALQETQYF.

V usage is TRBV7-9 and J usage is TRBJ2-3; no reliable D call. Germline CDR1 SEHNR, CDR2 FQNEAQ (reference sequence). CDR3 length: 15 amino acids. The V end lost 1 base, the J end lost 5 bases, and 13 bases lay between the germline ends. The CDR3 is CASSLDMGLIDTQYF. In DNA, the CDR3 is TGTGCCAGCAGCTTAGATATGGGGTTGATAGATACGCAGTATTTT.

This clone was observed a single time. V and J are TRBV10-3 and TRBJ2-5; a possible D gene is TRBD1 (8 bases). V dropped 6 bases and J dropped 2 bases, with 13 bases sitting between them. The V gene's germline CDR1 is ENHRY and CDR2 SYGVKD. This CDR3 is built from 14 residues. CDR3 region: CAISAQGGQETQYF. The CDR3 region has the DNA TGTGCCATCAGCGCACAGGGGGGGCAAGAGACCCAGTACTTC.

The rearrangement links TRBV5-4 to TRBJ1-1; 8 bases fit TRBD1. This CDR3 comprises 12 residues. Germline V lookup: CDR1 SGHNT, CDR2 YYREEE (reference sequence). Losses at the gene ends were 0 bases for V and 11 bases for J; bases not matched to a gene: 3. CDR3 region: CASSLEQGDAFF. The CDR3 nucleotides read TGTGCCAGCAGCTTGGAACAGGGGGATGCTTTCTTT.

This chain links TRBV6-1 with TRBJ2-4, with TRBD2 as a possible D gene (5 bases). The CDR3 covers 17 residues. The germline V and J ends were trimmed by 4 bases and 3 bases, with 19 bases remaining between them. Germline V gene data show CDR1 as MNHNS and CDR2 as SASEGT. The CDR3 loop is CASSGGSGYDGKNIQYF. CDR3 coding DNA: TGTGCCAGCAGTGGTGGTTCGGGGTATGACGGCAAAAACATTCAGTACTTC.

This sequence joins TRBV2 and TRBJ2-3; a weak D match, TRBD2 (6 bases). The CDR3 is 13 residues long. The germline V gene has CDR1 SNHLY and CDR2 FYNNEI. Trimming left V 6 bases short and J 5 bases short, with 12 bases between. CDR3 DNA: TGTGCCAGCAGGGGCGGGGTGGGAGATACGCAGTATTTT. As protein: CASRGGVGDTQYF.

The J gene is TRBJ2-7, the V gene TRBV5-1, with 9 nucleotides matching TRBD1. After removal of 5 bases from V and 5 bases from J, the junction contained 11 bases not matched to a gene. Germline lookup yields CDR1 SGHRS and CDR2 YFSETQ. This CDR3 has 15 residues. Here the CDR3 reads CASRGIGDRVHEQYF. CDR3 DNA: TGCGCCAGCAGAGGTATTGGGGACAGGGTCCACGAGCAGTACTTC.

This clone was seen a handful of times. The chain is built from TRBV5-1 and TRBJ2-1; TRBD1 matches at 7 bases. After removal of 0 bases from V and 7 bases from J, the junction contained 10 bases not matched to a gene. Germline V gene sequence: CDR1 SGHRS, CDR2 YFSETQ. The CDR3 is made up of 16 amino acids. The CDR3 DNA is TGCGCCAGCAGCTTGGTAGAGGGGGCCTTACGGAATGAGCAGTTCTTC. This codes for CASSLVEGALRNEQFF. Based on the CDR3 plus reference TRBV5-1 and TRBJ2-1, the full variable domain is KAGVTQTPRYLIKTRGQQVTLSCSPISGHRSVSWYQQTPGQGLQFLFEYFSETQRNKGNFPGRFSGRQFSNSRSEMNVSTLELGDSALYLCASSLVEGALRNEQFFGPGTRLTVL.

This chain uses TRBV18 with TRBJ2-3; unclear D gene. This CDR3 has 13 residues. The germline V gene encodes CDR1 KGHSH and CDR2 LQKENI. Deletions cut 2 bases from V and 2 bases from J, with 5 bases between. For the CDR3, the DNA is TGTGCCAGCTCACCAGCTAACACAGATACGCAGTATTTT. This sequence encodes CASSPANTDTQYF.

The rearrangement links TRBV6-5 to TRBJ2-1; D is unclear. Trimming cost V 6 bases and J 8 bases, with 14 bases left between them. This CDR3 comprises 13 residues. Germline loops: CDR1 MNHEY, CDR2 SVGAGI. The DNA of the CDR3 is TGTGCCAGCAGCCGGACCAAGTACCATGAGCAGTTCTTC. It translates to CASSRTKYHEQFF.

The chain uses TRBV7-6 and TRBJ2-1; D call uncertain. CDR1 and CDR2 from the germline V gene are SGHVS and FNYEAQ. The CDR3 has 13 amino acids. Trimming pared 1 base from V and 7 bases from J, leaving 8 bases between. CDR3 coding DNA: TGTGCCAGCAGCTTAGACCCTAGGAATGAGCAGTTCTTC. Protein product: CASSLDPRNEQFF.

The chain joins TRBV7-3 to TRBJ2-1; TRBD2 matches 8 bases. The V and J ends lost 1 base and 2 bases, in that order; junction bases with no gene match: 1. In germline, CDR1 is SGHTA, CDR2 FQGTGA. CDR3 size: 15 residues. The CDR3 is CASSLSSGAYNEQFF. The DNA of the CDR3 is TGTGCCAGCAGCTTAAGTAGCGGGGCCTACAATGAGCAGTTCTTC.